This entry lists 24 T cell receptor beta chains sequenced from one sample in a study of human T cells and chemical hapten exposure. TCRdb re-analysed the RACE reads in MiXCR, keeping a single row per CDR3 protein. This sample has 150,000 to 200,000 distinct CDR3 sequences; around 30% occur once, and the top ten carry about 2.1%. Time point noted: patch test 3, about 24 weeks after DPC sensitization. The treatment is: therapeutic diphenylcyclopropenone sensitization with weekly scalp DPC. Specimen: whole blood, collected in connection with sensitization to the hapten diphenylcyclopropenone (DPC). The receptors derive from a woman aged 18-29 years with alopecia areata. Some clones in this sample may be carry-over from other donors' samples.

The V call is TRBV24-1, the J call TRBJ2-1; D possibly corresponds to TRBD2 (5 bases). Trimming removed 4 bases from V and 1 base from J, with 19 bases in between. The CDR3 totals 18 residues. Germline lookup yields CDR1 KGHDR and CDR2 SFDVKD. This CDR3 is CATSEPPWGARSYNEQFF. CDR3 nucleotides: TGTGCCACCAGTGAGCCCCCCTGGGGAGCGAGGTCCTACAATGAGCAGTTCTTC.

The rearrangement links TRBV7-2 to TRBJ2-7; 10 positions agree with TRBD1. Trimming removed 2 bases from V and 2 bases from J; junction bases left unmatched: 6. The CDR3 has 16 residues. In germline, CDR1 is SGHTA, CDR2 FQGNSA. CDR3 amino acids: CASSLSGTGVAYEQYF. The CDR3 DNA follows: TGTGCCAGCAGCTTATCCGGGACAGGGGTCGCCTACGAGCAGTACTTC. The whole variable domain, remainder taken from reference TRBV7-2 and TRBJ2-7, is GAGVSQSPSNKVTEKGKDVELRCDPISGHTALYWYRQSLGQGLEFLIYFQGNSAPDKSGLPSDRFSAERTGGSVSTLTIQRTQQEDSAVYLCASSLSGTGVAYEQYFGPGTRLTVT.

This chain connects TRBV19 to TRBJ2-3; D is undetermined. The CDR3 is 13 amino acids. Germline-derived CDR1 and CDR2 are LNHDA and SQIVND (reference sequence). V lost 3 bases to trimming and J lost 6 bases, with 10 bases between them. The CDR3 spells CASSIAPEDTQYF. DNA for the CDR3: TGTGCCAGTAGTATCGCCCCGGAGGATACGCAGTATTTT.

At least ten counts were recorded for this clonotype. The V call is TRBV7-2, the J call TRBJ1-6; no reliable D call. There are 12 residues in the CDR3. Germline lookup yields CDR1 SGHTA and CDR2 FQGNSA. The germline V and J ends were trimmed by 5 bases and 7 bases, with 6 bases remaining between them. This CDR3 is CASSLSNSPLHF. The DNA of the CDR3 is TGTGCCAGCAGCCTTTCCAATTCACCCCTCCACTTT. The whole variable domain, filled in from reference TRBV7-2 and TRBJ1-6, reads GAGVSQSPSNKVTEKGKDVELRCDPISGHTALYWYRQSLGQGLEFLIYFQGNSAPDKSGLPSDRFSAERTGGSVSTLTIQRTQQEDSAVYLCASSLSNSPLHFGNGTRLTVT.

This clonotype was counted a few times. V is TRBV6-2 or TRBV6-3 and J is TRBJ1-1; TRBD1 aligns across 9 bases. Germline CDR1 MNHEY, CDR2 SVGEGT. V shed 4 bases, J shed 1 base, and the junction held 4 bases outside the gene matches. The CDR3 is 15 amino acids. CDR3: CASSSLDRGNTEAFF. The CDR3 nucleotides read TGTGCCAGCAGTTCACTGGACAGGGGGAACACTGAAGCTTTCTTT.

This chain links TRBV7-2 with TRBJ2-3; D may be TRBD2 (5 bases). Trimming cost V 1 base and J 3 bases, with 8 bases left between them. Per the germline V gene, CDR1 is SGHTA and CDR2 is FQGNSA. The CDR3 is 14 amino acids. CDR3: CASSLDTGTDTQYF. CDR3 nucleotides: TGTGCCAGCAGCTTAGATACGGGAACAGATACGCAGTATTTT.

This clonotype was detected only a few times. The V call is TRBV6-5, the J call TRBJ2-3, with a possible D match to TRBD2 (6 bases). Germline CDR1 and CDR2: MNHEY and SVGAGI. Trimming removed 8 bases at V and 4 bases at J, with 16 bases between. The CDR3 loop spans 14 amino acids. The CDR3, as DNA: TGTGCCAGCTTTAGGGGACTTGGCGCAGATACGCAGTATTTT. This encodes CASFRGLGADTQYF.

This clonotype has a count of ten or more. The gene calls are TRBV7-2 and TRBJ2-2; the D is unclear. CDR3 length equals 13 residues. Trimming removed 3 bases from V and 5 bases from J, with 7 bases in between. Germline V CDR1 and CDR2: SGHTA, FQGNSA. The CDR3: CASSFTKTGELFF. The CDR3, as DNA: TGTGCCAGCAGCTTCACAAAAACCGGGGAGCTGTTTTTT.

The chain employs TRBV7-2 and TRBJ1-3; the D gene is possibly TRBD1 (5 bases). Per germline, CDR1 SGHTA and CDR2 FQGNSA. Trimming removed 4 bases from V and 0 bases from J, with 13 bases in between. This CDR3 spans 16 amino acids. CDR3 nucleotides: TGTGCCAGCAGCTCAGAGGGACGGACCTCTGGAAACACCATATATTTT. Translating it yields CASSSEGRTSGNTIYF.

The chain combines TRBV5-1 with TRBJ1-1; 7 bases fit TRBD1. Trimming cost V 4 bases and J 1 base; bases outside gene matches: 4. The CDR3 runs to 14 residues. Germline assignment: CDR1 SGHRS and CDR2 YFSETQ. As DNA, the CDR3 is TGCGCCAGCAGCCCAAGGACAGGGAACACTGAAGCTTTCTTT. It encodes CASSPRTGNTEAFF.

Only a few counts were recorded for this clonotype. CDR3: CASSPPGRSGDEQYF. Written as DNA, the CDR3 is TGTGCCAGCAGCCCGCCGGGCCGGTCCGGGGACGAGCAGTACTTC. The V call is TRBV7-2, the J call TRBJ2-7; D might be TRBD2 (5 bases). With 5 bases removed from V and 5 bases from J, the gap between germline ends came to 19 bases. The CDR3 has 15 residues. Germline CDR1 SGHTA, CDR2 FQGNSA.

This clonotype was detected a few times. The chain carries TRBV11-2 and TRBJ2-1, with 11 bases fitting TRBD2. From germline, CDR1 is SGHAT and CDR2 FQNNGV. The ends lost 4 bases at V and 3 bases at J; junction bases unmatched: 5. This CDR3 spans 16 amino acids. DNA of the CDR3: TGTGCCAGCAGCTCACTACTAGCGGGGGACTACAATGAGCAGTTCTTC. The encoded protein is CASSSLLAGDYNEQFF.

This clonotype occurred a few times. J is TRBJ2-7 and V is TRBV7-2, with D unclear. V was pared by 6 bases and J by 3 bases, with 6 bases between. The CDR3 is made up of 11 amino acids. Looked up from germline, CDR1 is SGHTA and CDR2 is FQGNSA. In DNA, the CDR3 is TGTGCCAGCAGTGCTAGCTACGAGCAGTACTTC. It yields the protein CASSASYEQYF.

The chain combines TRBV7-9 with TRBJ2-6; maybe TRBD2 (6 bases). The V gene's germline CDR1 is SEHNR and CDR2 FQNEAQ (reference sequence). V shed 5 bases and J shed 0 bases, with 11 bases lying between them. CDR3 length equals 16 residues. The CDR3 region is CASSAGRPSGANVLTF. Written as DNA, the CDR3 is TGTGCCAGCAGCGCGGGACGACCCTCTGGGGCCAACGTCCTGACTTTC.

This clonotype was detected only a few times. V usage is TRBV4-1 and J usage is TRBJ2-7; D perhaps matches TRBD2 (5 bases). CDR3 size: 14 residues. Germline CDR1 reads MGHRA; CDR2 reads YSYEKL. V was clipped by 4 bases and J by 4 bases, with 14 bases between them. This CDR3 is CASSPEGGLYEQYF. The CDR3 DNA sequence: TGCGCCAGCAGCCCCGAAGGAGGACTTTACGAGCAGTACTTC.

This chain connects TRBV2 to TRBJ2-3, with D unresolved. CDR3 length equals 12 residues. Per the germline V gene, CDR1 is SNHLY and CDR2 is FYNNEI. The V and J ends lost 9 bases and 6 bases respectively, with 13 bases between them. CDR3: CASQGSGDTQYF. The DNA of the CDR3 is TGTGCCAGTCAAGGGTCCGGGGATACGCAGTATTTT.

The gene calls are TRBV7-9 and TRBJ1-4; D is ambiguous. The CDR3 covers 15 residues. Germline V gene lookup returns CDR1 SEHNR and CDR2 FQNEAQ (reference sequence). Trimming cost V 1 base and J 8 bases, with 14 bases left between them. In DNA form, the CDR3 reads TGTGCCAGCAGCTTAGGAACGGAGAACCAAGAAAAACTGTTTTTT. Amino acid sequence: CASSLGTENQEKLFF.

This clonotype was detected a few times. The chain combines TRBV9 with TRBJ2-5, with a weak D call TRBD2 (6 bases). Trimming cost V 2 bases and J 5 bases, with 10 bases left between them. The length of the CDR3 is 13 residues. CDR1 is SGDLS, CDR2 YYNGEE, per germline. The CDR3 spells CASSVWAGETQYF. CDR3 coding DNA: TGTGCCAGCAGCGTTTGGGCGGGGGAGACCCAGTACTTC.

The chain employs TRBV4-3 and TRBJ2-3; a weak D match, TRBD1 (6 bases). The germline gives CDR1 LGHNA, CDR2 YSLEER. The CDR3 has 16 amino acids. V lost 0 bases to trimming and J lost 0 bases, with 10 bases between them. The CDR3 loop reads CASSQDRQASTDTQYF. The CDR3 DNA is TGCGCCAGCAGCCAAGACCGACAGGCCAGCACAGATACGCAGTATTTT.

The CDR3 nucleotides are TGTGCCAGCAGTTACGACCGTCCGGCTAATTCACCCCTCCACTTT. Encoded protein: CASSYDRPANSPLHF. This rearrangement joins TRBV6-2 or TRBV6-3 to TRBJ1-6; D remains ambiguous. This CDR3 contains 15 residues. Trimming shortened V by 2 bases and J by 6 bases, and 11 bases separated the two germline ends. Germline assignment: CDR1 MNHEY and CDR2 SVGEGT.

In nucleotides, the CDR3 is TGTGCCAGCAGCTTAAGGGGTGTTGAAGCTTTCTTT. Protein product: CASSLRGVEAFF. The rearrangement joins TRBV7-2 to TRBJ1-1; tentative D call: TRBD1 (5 bases). Trimming cost V 2 bases and J 7 bases, with 8 bases left between them. The CDR3 consists of 12 residues. The germline V gene has CDR1 SGHTA and CDR2 FQGNSA.

This clonotype was counted a few times. The V and J genes are TRBV25-1 and TRBJ1-5, with a possible D match to TRBD1 (6 bases). The CDR3 length is 15 residues. Trimming stripped 2 bases from V and 4 bases from J, with 12 bases between. Germline-derived CDR1 and CDR2 are MGHDK and SYGVNS. The CDR3 DNA is TGTGCCAGCAGTGAAGAGGGGGACCCTAATCAGCCCCAGCATTTT. The encoded protein is CASSEEGDPNQPQHF.

V is TRBV7-2 and J is TRBJ2-3, with D hard to call. CDR1 SGHTA and CDR2 FQGNSA come from the germline V gene. The V gene lost 0 bases and the J gene lost 2 bases, with 12 bases spanning the gap. The CDR3 consists of 16 residues. The CDR3 region is CASSLAGNTYTDTQYF. DNA for the CDR3: TGTGCCAGCAGCTTAGCGGGGAACACTTACACAGATACGCAGTATTTT.

This chain links TRBV20-1 with TRBJ2-1; D not certain. The V and J ends lost 2 bases and 5 bases respectively, with 4 bases between them. Germline V gives CDR1 DFQATT, CDR2 SNEGSKA (reference sequence). CDR3 length: 11 residues. Written as DNA, the CDR3 is TGCAGTGCTAGACCTAACAATGAGCAGTTCTTC. It encodes CSARPNNEQFF.